This T cell receptor beta chain was observed in a study of patients and donors after allogeneic stem cell transplantation. This CDR3 region has 12 residues. CDR1 and CDR2 (germline): MGHRA, YSYEKL. Trimming removed 2 bases at V and 3 bases at J, with 1 base between. TCRdb passed the RT-PCR reads through MiXCR, listing each CDR3 protein once. The table lists about a million distinct CDR3 sequences, more than 15% of them singletons, with 5% to 6.5% in the top ten. This clonotype was counted ten times or more. The TCR originated in a human donor who was either an allogeneic HSCT recipient or a stem cell or donor lymphocyte infusion donor (not recorded which). It is not recorded whose cells these are; they may come from a transplant donor. The chain carries TRBV4-1 and TRBJ2-2; D remains unclear. The specimen was blood, either unsorted or a sorted T cell fraction (not recorded which). CDR3 in amino acids: CASSQYTGELFF. In DNA, the CDR3 is TGCGCCAGCAGCCAATACACCGGGGAGCTGTTTTTT.